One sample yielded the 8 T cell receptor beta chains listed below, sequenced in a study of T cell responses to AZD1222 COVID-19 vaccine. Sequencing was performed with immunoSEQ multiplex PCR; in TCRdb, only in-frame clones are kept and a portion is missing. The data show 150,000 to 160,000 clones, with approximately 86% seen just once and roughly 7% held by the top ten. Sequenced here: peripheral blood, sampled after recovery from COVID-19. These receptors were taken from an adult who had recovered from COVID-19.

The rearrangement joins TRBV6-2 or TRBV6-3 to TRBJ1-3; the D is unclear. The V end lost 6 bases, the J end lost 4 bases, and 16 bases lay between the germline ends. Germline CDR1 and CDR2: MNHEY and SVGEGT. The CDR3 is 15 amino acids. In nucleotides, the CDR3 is TGTGCCAGCAGCACCATAGGAGGGCCCGGAAACACCATATATTTT. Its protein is CASSTIGGPGNTIYF.

The chain's CDR3 is CASSPRGQGAAGELFF. Here the CDR3 DNA reads TGTGCCAGCAGCCCAAGAGGTCAGGGGGCGGCCGGGGAGCTGTTTTTT. The J gene is TRBJ2-2, the V gene TRBV5-6, with 8 bases identical to TRBD1. The CDR3 contains 16 residues. The V gene's germline CDR1 is SGHDT and CDR2 YYEEEE. V was pared by 4 bases and J by 6 bases, with 11 bases of the junction left unmatched. Looking up the rest from reference TRBV5-6 and TRBJ2-2 gives the full variable domain: DAGVTQSPTHLIKTRGQQVTLRCSPKSGHDTVSWYQQALGQGPQFIFQYYEEEERQRGNFPDRFSGHQFPNYSSELNVNALLLGDSALYLCASSPRGQGAAGELFFGEGSRLTVL.

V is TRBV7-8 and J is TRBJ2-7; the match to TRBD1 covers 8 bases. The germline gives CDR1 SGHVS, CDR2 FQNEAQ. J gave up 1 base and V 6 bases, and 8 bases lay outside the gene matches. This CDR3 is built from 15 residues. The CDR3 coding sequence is TGTGCCAGCAGGAGGACAGGGACCCCTTCCTACGAGCAGTACTTC. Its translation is CASRRTGTPSYEQYF.

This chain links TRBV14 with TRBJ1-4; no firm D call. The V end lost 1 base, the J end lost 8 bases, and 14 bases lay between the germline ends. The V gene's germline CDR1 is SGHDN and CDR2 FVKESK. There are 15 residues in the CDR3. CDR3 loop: CASSQGPSFGEKLFF. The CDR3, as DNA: TGTGCCAGCAGCCAAGGGCCCTCCTTCGGGGAAAAACTGTTTTTT.

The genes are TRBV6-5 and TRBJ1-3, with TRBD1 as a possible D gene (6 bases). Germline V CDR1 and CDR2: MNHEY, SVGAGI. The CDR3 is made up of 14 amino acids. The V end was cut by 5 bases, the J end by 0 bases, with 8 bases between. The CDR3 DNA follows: TGTGCCAGCAGTCAGGGGACCTCTGGAAACACCATATATTTT. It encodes CASSQGTSGNTIYF.

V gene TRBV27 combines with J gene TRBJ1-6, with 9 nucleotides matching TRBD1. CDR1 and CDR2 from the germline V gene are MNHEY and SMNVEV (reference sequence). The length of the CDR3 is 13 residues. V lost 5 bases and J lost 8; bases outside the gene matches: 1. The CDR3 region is CASSRQGDSPLHF. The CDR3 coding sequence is TGTGCCAGCAGTAGACAGGGGGATTCACCCCTCCACTTT.

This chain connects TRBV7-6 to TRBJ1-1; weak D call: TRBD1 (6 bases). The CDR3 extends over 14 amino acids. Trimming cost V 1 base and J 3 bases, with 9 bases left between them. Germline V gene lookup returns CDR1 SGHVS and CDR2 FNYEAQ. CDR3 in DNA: TGTGCCAGCAGCTTAGGAGGGGGGGACACTGAAGCTTTCTTT. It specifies CASSLGGGDTEAFF.

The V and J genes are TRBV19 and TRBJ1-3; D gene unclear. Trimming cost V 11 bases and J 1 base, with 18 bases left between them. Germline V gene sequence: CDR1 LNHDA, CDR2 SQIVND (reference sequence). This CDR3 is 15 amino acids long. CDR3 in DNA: TGTGCCTCCTCGTGGACGGGTCCGTCTGGAAACACCATATATTTT. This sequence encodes CASSWTGPSGNTIYF.